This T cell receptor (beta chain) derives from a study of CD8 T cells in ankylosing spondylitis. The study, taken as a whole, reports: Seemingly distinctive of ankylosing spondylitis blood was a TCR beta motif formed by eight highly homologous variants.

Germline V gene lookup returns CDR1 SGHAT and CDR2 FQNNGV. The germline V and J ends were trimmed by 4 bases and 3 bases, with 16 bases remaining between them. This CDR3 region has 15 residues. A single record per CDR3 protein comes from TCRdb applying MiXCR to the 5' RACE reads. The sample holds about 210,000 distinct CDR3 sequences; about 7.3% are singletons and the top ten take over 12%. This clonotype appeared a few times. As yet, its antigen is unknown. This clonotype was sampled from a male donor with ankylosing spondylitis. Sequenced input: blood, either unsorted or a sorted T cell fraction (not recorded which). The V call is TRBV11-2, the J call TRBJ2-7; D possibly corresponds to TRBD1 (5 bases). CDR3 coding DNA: TGTGCCAGCAGCTCCTCCCTCGGCAGGGACTACGAGCAGTACTTC. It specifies CASSSSLGRDYEQYF.